What follows are 18 T cell receptor beta chains derived from one specimen sequenced in a study of blood T cell repertoires in COVID-19. Profiled with immunoSEQ multiplex PCR; TCRdb holds only in-frame clones, not every one. This sample yields 200,000 to 250,000 clones, of which just under 90% are seen a single time; roughly 2.5% belongs to the top ten. The sequenced material came from peripheral blood. These receptors all come from a man aged 30 to 39 with COVID-19, enrolled during active disease.

The chain couples TRBV21-1 to TRBJ1-1; the table's D call of TRBD1 was not tested on the DNA. TRBV21-1 is noted as a pseudogene. The CDR3 has 14 residues. CDR3 bases: TGTGCCAGCAGCCTCAGGGGGCCCGACCCTGAAGCTTTCTTT. As protein: CASSLRGPDPEAFF.

This clone has only a few counts. The V and J genes are TRBV27 and TRBJ1-1; 11 nucleotides agree with TRBD1. The CDR3 extends over 12 amino acids. The junction had 3 bases not matched to a gene; V was cut back by 5 bases and J by 10 bases. Germline lookup yields CDR1 MNHEY and CDR2 SMNVEV (reference sequence). The CDR3 nucleotides read TGTGCCAGCAGTAGGGACAGGGGGAGAGCTTTCTTT. Its protein product is CASSRDRGRAFF.

This clone is a singleton in its sample. The chain uses TRBV27 and TRBJ1-6; D unresolved. This CDR3 has 16 residues. Trimming removed 2 bases at V and 5 bases at J, with 13 bases between. Germline values: CDR1 MNHEY, CDR2 SMNVEV (reference sequence). CDR3 sequence reads: CASSLSSTRNNSPLHF. The CDR3 nucleotides are TGTGCCAGCAGTTTAAGCTCGACAAGAAATAATTCACCCCTCCACTTT.

The chain has TRBV27 and TRBJ2-7, with 8 bases that match TRBD2. CDR1 and CDR2 from the germline V gene are MNHEY and SMNVEV (reference sequence). The CDR3 has 14 residues. V lost 4 bases to trimming and J lost 6 bases; unmatched junction nucleotides: 8. The CDR3 is CASSSGTRASEQYF. CDR3 DNA: TGTGCCAGCAGTTCCGGGACTAGAGCCTCCGAGCAGTACTTC.

This rearrangement joins TRBV11-2 to TRBJ1-6, with TRBD1 identical over 9 bases. The germline gives CDR1 SGHAT, CDR2 FQNNGV. CDR3 length equals 16 residues. Unmatched junction bases numbered 10, after V lost 3 bases and J lost 10 bases. The DNA for the CDR3 is TGTGCCAGCAGCTTGTACGGGACAGGGCACGAGTCACCCCTCCACTTT. It is translated as CASSLYGTGHESPLHF.

This sequence joins TRBV28 and TRBJ1-6; possible D gene TRBD1, 6 bases. This CDR3 contains 14 residues. Per germline, CDR1 MDHEN and CDR2 SYDVKM. With 3 bases removed from V and 10 bases from J, the gap between germline ends came to 13 bases. The CDR3 is CASSFRGSYSPLHF. The DNA of the CDR3 is TGTGCCAGCAGTTTCAGGGGCTCGTACTCACCCCTCCACTTT.

The V gene is TRBV5-1, the J gene TRBJ1-6; 7 bases match TRBD1. The trim removed 4 bases at V and 7 bases at J, leaving 8 bases unmatched. This CDR3 has 15 amino acids. CDR1 SGHRS and CDR2 YFSETQ come from the germline V gene. The CDR3 reads CASSRGQVGNSPLHF. CDR3 DNA: TGCGCCAGCAGCCGCGGACAGGTTGGCAATTCACCCCTCCACTTT.

The chain couples TRBV5-1 to TRBJ2-7; tentatively, D is TRBD1 (6 bases). The V end was cut by 4 bases, the J end by 3 bases, with 17 bases between. The CDR3 length is 15 residues. Germline assignment: CDR1 SGHRS and CDR2 YFSETQ. In DNA, the CDR3 is TGCGCCAGCAGCCAAATCGACAGGTCCGGCTACGAGCAGTACTTC. The encoded protein is CASSQIDRSGYEQYF. Full variable domain (rest looked up from reference TRBV5-1 and TRBJ2-7): KAGVTQTPRYLIKTRGQQVTLSCSPISGHRSVSWYQQTPGQGLQFLFEYFSETQRNKGNFPGRFSGRQFSNSRSEMNVSTLELGDSALYLCASSQIDRSGYEQYFGPGTRLTVT.

This CDR3 reads CSADRAEYF. In DNA form, the CDR3 reads TGCAGCGCCGACAGGGCGGAGTACTTC. This chain connects TRBV20-1 to TRBJ2-7, with 7 bases identical to TRBD1. The germline CDR1 and CDR2 sequences are DFQATT and SNEGSKA (reference sequence). The CDR3 runs to 9 residues.

As DNA, the CDR3 is TGTGCCAGCAGCGTAGATGAAGGGGGAAACATTCAGTACTTC. Translated: CASSVDEGGNIQYF. The chain has TRBV9 and TRBJ2-4, with a weak D call TRBD1 (6 bases). V shed 0 bases and J shed 6 bases, with 10 bases lying between them. The germline V gene encodes CDR1 SGDLS and CDR2 YYNGEE. CDR3 length: 14 amino acids.

This clone was seen only a few times. The V and J genes are TRBV2 and TRBJ1-1; no definite D call. The CDR3 spans 13 residues. The germline gives CDR1 SNHLY, CDR2 FYNNEI. V lost 3 bases and J lost 0, with 5 bases in between. The CDR3 nucleotides are TGTGCCAGCAGTGACCCGGTGAACACTGAAGCTTTCTTT. It encodes CASSDPVNTEAFF.

This chain links TRBV12-5 with TRBJ2-2; D is uncertain. Germline V gene lookup returns CDR1 LGHNT and CDR2 FRNRAP. V lost 6 bases and J 4 bases, leaving 6 bases between the germline ends. The CDR3 runs 12 residues. The CDR3 spells CASGGLTGELFF. The CDR3, as DNA: TGTGCTAGTGGGGGCCTCACCGGGGAGCTGTTTTTT.

The rearrangement uses TRBV5-1 and TRBJ2-1; 10 nucleotides line up with TRBD2. Trimming removed 4 bases from V and 4 bases from J; junction bases left unmatched: 8. The CDR3 covers 16 residues. CDR1 is SGHRS, CDR2 YFSETQ, per germline. CDR3 in amino acids: CASSPSAGGEYNEQFF. The CDR3 DNA reads TGCGCCAGCAGCCCCTCAGCGGGGGGGGAGTACAATGAGCAGTTCTTC.

V is TRBV3-1 (or the pseudogene TRBV3-2) and J is TRBJ2-7, with TRBD2 identical over 12 bases. The CDR3 runs to 19 residues. V shed 3 bases, J shed 0 bases, and the junction held 12 bases outside the gene matches. Germline V gene sequence: CDR1 LGHDT, CDR2 YNNKEL (reference sequence). CDR3 coding DNA: TGTGCCAGCAGCCACTTAACCGGACTAGCGGGGAAAAGCTCCTACGAGCAGTACTTC. Amino acids: CASSHLTGLAGKSSYEQYF.

This chain uses TRBV6-2 or TRBV6-3 with TRBJ2-1, with unresolved D. Germline V gene sequence: CDR1 MNHEY, CDR2 SVGEGT. Trimming took off 0 bases at V and 4 bases at J, with 10 bases between the two ends. The CDR3 runs to 15 residues. The CDR3 DNA follows: TGTGCCAGCAGTTACTCCGGAGACGGGTACAATGAGCAGTTCTTC. The encoded protein is CASSYSGDGYNEQFF.

V gene TRBV27 combines with J gene TRBJ1-5; the D gene is possibly TRBD1 (5 bases). V lost 0 bases to trimming and J lost 6 bases, with 9 bases between them. Germline lookup yields CDR1 MNHEY and CDR2 SMNVEV (reference sequence). There are 14 residues in the CDR3. The CDR3 region has the DNA TGTGCCAGCAGTTTATCGATCAGGGTTCAGCCCCAGCATTTT. This sequence encodes CASSLSIRVQPQHF.

This clone was recorded once. The chain joins TRBV9 to TRBJ2-2, with TRBD1 matching 8 bases. The CDR3 runs to 14 residues. Trimming cost V 4 bases and J 6 bases; bases outside gene matches: 5. CDR1 is SGDLS, CDR2 YYNGEE, per germline. The CDR3 sequence: CASSPEDRAGELFF. For the CDR3, the DNA is TGTGCCAGCAGCCCGGAGGACAGGGCCGGGGAGCTGTTTTTT.

This clone appeared a single time. The V call is TRBV6-5, the J call TRBJ1-2; 11 bases are shared with TRBD1. Germline CDR1 MNHEY, CDR2 SVGAGI. The CDR3 spans 15 residues. The trim removed 2 bases at V and 4 bases at J, leaving 3 bases unmatched. The CDR3 region has the DNA TGTGCCAGCAGTTACCGGGACAGGGGGTTCTATGGCTACACCTTC. Encoded protein: CASSYRDRGFYGYTF.